The T cell receptor (beta chain) described here comes from a study of regulatory T cells in long-lasting Graves disease. Study outcomes and limitations: Among persistent patients, a larger number of public clonotypes were shared (about 3,000) than among newly diagnosed patients (just over 950). Favored gene segments in persistent disease were TRBV28, TRBJ1-2 and TRBJ2-5.

According to the study, TCR beta libraries were built with iRepertoire HTBI primers and CDR3-region Arm-PCR. As originally analysed: Overall, samples carried approximately 60 TRBV and about 14 TRBJ segments. TCRdb re-derived calls from the multiplex PCR reads in MiXCR, one entry per CDR3 protein. V and J calls and clone size were set by TCRdb, not the authors. The profile shows about 300,000 distinct CDR3 sequences, 18% of them singletons. This clonotype came up many times. Its specificity is not known. Trimming removed 2 bases at V and 2 bases at J, with 12 bases between. Germline V gives CDR1 SGHTA, CDR2 FQGNSA. The CDR3 spans 15 residues. Time point in this sample: newly diagnosed GD, antithyroid drugs for less than 3 months. The TCR library was made from RNA that had been extracted from PBMCs in TRIzol. Staff drew around 8.5 milliliters of peripheral blood into EDTA tubes.

The rearrangement joins TRBV7-2 to TRBJ1-2, with D maybe TRBD1 (5 bases). The sample consisted of peripheral blood mononuclear cells (PBMCs), taken at new diagnosis, from a patient treated with antithyroid drugs. This receptor was taken from a female donor with Graves disease. The chain's CDR3 is CASSLPGGANYGYTF. The CDR3 coding sequence is TGTGCCAGCAGCTTACCAGGAGGGGCGAACTATGGCTACACCTTC.